This TCR beta chain was profiled in a study of cytomegalovirus exposure and HLA in healthy donors. This CDR3 has 13 residues. Trimming cost V 5 bases and J 2 bases, with 9 bases left between them. CDR1 is GTSNPN and CDR2 is SVGIG in the germline V gene (reference sequence). Healthy bone marrow donors made up the cohort. Study observations and caveats: Most TCR sequences were seen very rarely across donors, but some public TCRs occurred in many. Some TCR beta chains (about 170 of them) were listed as cytomegalovirus-associated. Another analysis was done later, and it associated more than 15,000 TCR beta sequences with HLA alleles at 0.05 false discovery rate.

PCR employed 60 Vbeta and 13 Jbeta primers. Libraries were prepared by immunoSEQ multiplex PCR; TCRdb keeps only in-frame clonotypes and omits some of them. Of some 160,000 clones detected, over 70% appear once; the ten largest clones hold under 2%. Details on this clone: Its matching antigen is unknown.

The sequenced material came from PBMCs. The receptor's source is a woman aged 18-30 years in good health and CMV-seronegative. This chain joins TRBV30 and TRBJ1-4; D possibly corresponds to TRBD1 (6 bases). In DNA form, the CDR3 reads TGTGCCTGGGCAACAGGGACTAATGAAAAACTGTTTTTT. This codes for CAWATGTNEKLFF.